The TCR beta chain described here comes from a study of persistence of HIV-infected CD4 T cells. As for the study in general: Donors were ART-treated; their CMV- and Gag-responding CD4+ T cells were isolated.

The CDR3 is made up of 15 amino acids. Germline-derived CDR1 and CDR2 are GTSNPN and SVGIG (reference sequence). V gave up 2 bases and J gave up 2 bases; unmatched junction bases: 2. Cells were stimulated with CMV-infected fibroblast lysates at approximately 10 ug/mL. CD40L-negative CD69-negative CD45RO-high memory CD4+ T cells were sorted as populations depleted of antigen-responding cells. Inclusion required CMV-positive serology and CD4+ counts above 400 cells/uL. This clone has just one count. The antigen remains unidentified. Overall study results and limits: Antigen-responding cells were enriched for degenerate expanded CDR3beta sequences.

This was the immunoSEQ version 4 assay in survey mode. Libraries were prepared by immunoSEQ multiplex PCR; TCRdb keeps only in-frame clonotypes and omits some of them. The repertoire consists of 25,000 to 30,000 clones, with around 73% occurring once and the leading ten covering roughly 0.81%. This clonotype originated in an adult woman with HIV who was CMV-seropositive. The sequences come from CD4+ T cells sorted from PBMCs after approximately 19-hour stimulation, collected from a patient who received antiretroviral therapy. This chain links TRBV30 with TRBJ2-1, with 11 positions matching TRBD2. Here the CDR3 DNA reads TGTGCCTGGAGTCCGGGACTAGCGGCCTACAATGAGCAGTTCTTC. It codes for CAWSPGLAAYNEQFF. Together with reference TRBV30 and TRBJ2-1, the CDR3 gives the full variable domain: SQTIHQWPATLVQPVGSPLSLECTVEGTSNPNLYWYRQAAGRGLQLLFYSVGIGQISSEVPQNLSASRPQDRQFILSSKKLLLSDSGFYLCAWSPGLAAYNEQFFGPGTRLTVL.